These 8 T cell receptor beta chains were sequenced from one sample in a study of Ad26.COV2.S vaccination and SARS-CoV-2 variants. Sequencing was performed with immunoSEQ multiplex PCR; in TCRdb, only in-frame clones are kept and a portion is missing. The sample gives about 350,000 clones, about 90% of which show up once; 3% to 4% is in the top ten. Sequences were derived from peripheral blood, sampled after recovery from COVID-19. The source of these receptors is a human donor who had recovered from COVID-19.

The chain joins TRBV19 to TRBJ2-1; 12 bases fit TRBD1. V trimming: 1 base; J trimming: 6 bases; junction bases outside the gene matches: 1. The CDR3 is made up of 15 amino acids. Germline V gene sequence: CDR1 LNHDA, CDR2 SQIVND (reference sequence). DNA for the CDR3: TGTGCCAGTAGTATAGGGGGACAGGGGGCCAATGAGCAGTTCTTC. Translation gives CASSIGGQGANEQFF.

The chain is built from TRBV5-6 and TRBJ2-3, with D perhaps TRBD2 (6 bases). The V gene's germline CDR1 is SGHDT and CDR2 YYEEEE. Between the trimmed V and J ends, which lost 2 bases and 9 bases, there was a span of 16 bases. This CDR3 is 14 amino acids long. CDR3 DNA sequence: TGTGCCAGCAGCTTTCCTAGCGCGGACGTGACGCAGTATTTT. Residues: CASSFPSADVTQYF.

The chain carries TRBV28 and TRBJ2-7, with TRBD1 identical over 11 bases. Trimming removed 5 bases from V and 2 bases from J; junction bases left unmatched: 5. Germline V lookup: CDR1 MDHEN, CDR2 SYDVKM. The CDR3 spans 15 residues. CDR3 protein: CASSPGQGGAYEQYF. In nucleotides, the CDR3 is TGTGCCAGCAGTCCGGGACAGGGGGGGGCCTACGAGCAGTACTTC.

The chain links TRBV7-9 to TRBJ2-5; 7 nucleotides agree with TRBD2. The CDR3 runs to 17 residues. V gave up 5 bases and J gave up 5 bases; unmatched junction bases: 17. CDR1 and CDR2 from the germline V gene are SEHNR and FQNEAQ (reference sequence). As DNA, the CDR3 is TGTGCCAGCAGCCCGGGGCAGGGCGGGGGTTTCCGGGAGACCCAGTACTTC. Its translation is CASSPGQGGGFRETQYF.

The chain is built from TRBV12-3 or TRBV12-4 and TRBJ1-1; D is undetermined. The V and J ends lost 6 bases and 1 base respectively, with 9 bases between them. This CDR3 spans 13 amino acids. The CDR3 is CASRGMRNTEAFF. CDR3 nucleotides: TGTGCCAGCAGGGGGATGAGGAACACTGAAGCTTTCTTT.

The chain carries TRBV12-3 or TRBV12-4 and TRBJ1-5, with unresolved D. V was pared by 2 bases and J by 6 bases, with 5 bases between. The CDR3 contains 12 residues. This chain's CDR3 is CASSLHSQPQHF. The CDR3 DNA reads TGTGCCAGCAGTTTACATAGTCAGCCCCAGCATTTT.

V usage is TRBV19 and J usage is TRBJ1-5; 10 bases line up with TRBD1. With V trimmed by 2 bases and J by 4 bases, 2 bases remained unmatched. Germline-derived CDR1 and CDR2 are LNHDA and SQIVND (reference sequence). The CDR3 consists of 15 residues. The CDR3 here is CASSIRDRGNQPQHF. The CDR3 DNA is TGTGCCAGTAGTATAAGGGACAGGGGTAATCAGCCCCAGCATTTT.

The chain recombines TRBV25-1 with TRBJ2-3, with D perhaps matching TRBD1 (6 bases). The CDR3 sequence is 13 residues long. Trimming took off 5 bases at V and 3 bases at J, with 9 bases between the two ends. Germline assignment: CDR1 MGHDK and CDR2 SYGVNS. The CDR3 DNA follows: TGTGCCAGCAGTTGGACAGCGACAGATACGCAGTATTTT. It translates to CASSWTATDTQYF.